Here is one T cell receptor (beta chain) with its context. Methods used by the authors: Cell counts per sample came from amplifying reference gene primers. TCRdb's copy holds only in-frame clones and misses some; the assay was immunoSEQ multiplex PCR. The DNA was the basis for D and trimming; V, J and clone size are from that table. Of roughly 70,000 clones in the sample, roughly nine tenths were seen once. These data are taken from a study of blood T cell repertoires in COVID-19. Across the whole study: COVID-19 samples, acute and convalescent, were from the United States, Italy and Spain. The cDNA or gDNA used as material had been derived from T cells, B-cell-depleted T cells, or PBMCs.

CDR3 size: 13 residues. CDR1 SGHTA and CDR2 FQGTGA come from the germline V gene. Trimming took 4 bases from V and 8 from J, leaving 14 bases between them. This TCR was recovered from a man aged 50 to 59 with acute or convalescent COVID-19. The rearrangement links TRBV7-3 to TRBJ1-2, with a weak D call TRBD1 (5 bases). The sequenced material came from peripheral blood. The CDR3 spells CASSYTGREGYTF. CDR3 sequence (DNA): TGTGCCAGCAGCTATACAGGACGGGAGGGCTACACCTTC.